This T cell receptor (beta chain) was recorded in a study of graft-versus-host responses after intestinal transplantation (dated by TCRdb to about 2021). About the investigation overall: The transplants that recipients got were multivisceral, liver-intestinal, or isolated intestinal. Every recipient was given anti-thymocyte globulin induction, then maintenance tacrolimus and steroids for 3 to 4 years. Graft-versus-host and host-versus-graft alloreactive T cell clones were tracked in the graft, circulation and bone marrow after intestinal transplantation using bulk TCR-beta CDR3 sequencing. To identify alloreactive clones, pre-transplant mixed lymphocyte reaction products were sequenced and compared with unstimulated pre-transplant donor and recipient T cells. Of the approximately 25 intestinal transplant recipients enrolled in the cohort, one of whom was a retransplant, a few patients without pretransplant specimens were excluded. Donor T cell macrochimerism was defined as a peak of at least 4% donor T cells among recipient peripheral blood mononuclear cells. Rather than going through the commercial service, samples from three later patients were sequenced in-house on an Illumina MiSeq and processed with MiXCR.

The time point label for this specimen denotes: cells obtained before transplantation from donor or recipient. CD3+CD4+ and CD3+CD8+ populations were FACS-sorted from unstimulated pre-transplant donor and recipient cells taken from spleen or lymph nodes. Study-level results and caveats: GvH clones were found in recipient bone marrow, and some of the GvH clones appeared earlier in ileal mucosa or blood, which is consistent with an intestinal mucosal origin. Peak levels of circulating GvH clones were associated with declines in HvG clones early after transplant. Conclusions were limited by the relatively low number and heterogeneity of intestinal transplant patients. In patients with donor T cell macrochimerism, the allografts had high GvH to HvG T cell clonal ratios.

The CDR3, from cysteine to phenylalanine, totals 13 residues. Just CDR3 DNA is preserved here, 39 bases in frame from base 1. Sequences SGHVS (CDR1) and FQNEAQ (CDR2) are obtained from the germline V gene. Relative to germline, V is 1 base shorter and J is 3 bases shorter, with 6 bases between their ends. Libraries came from the immunoSEQ multiplex PCR assay. For most patients, genomic DNA was isolated with the Qiagen DNeasy Blood and Tissue Kit and shipped frozen to Adaptive Biotechnologies for TCR sequencing. For most patients, high-throughput TCR-beta CDR3 sequencing of genomic DNA was performed by Adaptive Biotechnologies. The authors' pipeline ran thus. TCR sequencing data for roughly 18 patients were retrieved from Adaptive's ImmunoSEQ software; three other patients were processed with MiXCR and VDJtools. To correct CD4 versus CD8 sorting errors, sequences present in both subsets at a frequency ratio below 5:1 were removed. CDR3 nucleotide sequences shared between donor and recipient were removed because their origin could not be assigned. Alloreactive clones required at least 2-fold expansion over unstimulated cells and minimum CFSE-low frequency of 0.002% (template counts) or 0.001% (read counts). Mappable clones were those detected in sequenced pre-transplant spleen, lymph node, or MLR CFSE-low populations of the donor or recipient. Cumulative frequency of alloreactive clones was calculated as a percentage of all sequences weighted by copy number. TCRdb limited this immuneACCESS table to in-frame rearrangements with V and J called. A share of clones is missing; checked studies link under half to unresolved V genes, and the rest is unexplained. V and J calls and clone size are as listed in that table; D and trimming were resolved from the DNA. This sample lists under 100,000 clones; 94% were detected once. The leading ten clones occupy about 0.2% of the sample.

Note on this clone: The antigen it binds to is not known. No base quality values were provided; no much bigger clone lies one nucleotide off.

Here the sequenced sample was unstimulated CD4+ T cells sorted from spleen or lymph node cells, taken before transplant. Recombination linked TRBV7-8 to TRBJ1-2, with the D segment identity uncertain. This TCR derives from a human donor who was the organ donor for an intestinal transplant. The CDR3 loop reads CASSLGHYYGYTF. The nucleotide sequence is TGTGCCAGCAGCTTAGGGCACTACTATGGCTACACCTTC.